The 13 T cell receptor beta chains given below trace back to one sample, sequenced in a study of a mutant IDH1 vaccine in newly diagnosed glioma. What these receptors recognize is not known. The protocol was immunoSEQ multiplex PCR, while the TCRdb copy is restricted to in-frame clones and leaves out a portion. The table includes around 40,000 clones, around four fifths detected once. As for time point: week 23, last vaccination. Doses of 300 ug of mutant IDH1 20-mer peptide were given with topical imiquimod. The sequences come from PBMCs, collected from a glioma patient whose treatment included an IDH1 peptide vaccine. These receptors were collected from a man aged 50 to 59 with glioma.

In DNA form, the CDR3 reads TGTGCCAGCAGCGTAAGCCCGGGAGCGGCCTATGGCTACACCTTC. Translation gives CASSVSPGAAYGYTF. The rearrangement uses TRBV9 and TRBJ1-2, with D uncertain. The CDR3 has 15 residues. V was shortened by 1 base and J by 4 bases, with 14 bases between the two germline ends. Looked up from germline, CDR1 is SGDLS and CDR2 is YYNGEE.

In this sample, this clone turned up once. This chain links TRBV27 with TRBJ1-5; D is perhaps TRBD1 (6 bases). With 5 bases removed from V and 2 bases from J, the gap between germline ends came to 16 bases. The CDR3 contains 16 residues. In germline, CDR1 is MNHEY, CDR2 SMNVEV (reference sequence). CDR3 residues: CASSGTHRAGNQPQHF. In DNA, the CDR3 is TGTGCCAGCAGTGGAACCCACAGGGCGGGCAATCAGCCCCAGCATTTT.

The chain employs TRBV4-1 and TRBJ1-5, with D hard to call. CDR1 is MGHRA, CDR2 YSYEKL, per germline. V gave up 0 bases and J gave up 4 bases, with 10 bases separating them. The CDR3 loop spans 15 amino acids. This CDR3 is CASSQDGQLNQPQHF. The CDR3 DNA is TGCGCCAGCAGCCAAGACGGGCAACTTAATCAGCCCCAGCATTTT.

The V and J genes are TRBV5-8 and TRBJ1-1, with a weak D call TRBD1 (5 bases). CDR3 length: 15 amino acids. The germline V gene has CDR1 SGHTS and CDR2 YDEGEE. V dropped 4 bases and J dropped 3 bases, with 16 bases sitting between them. The CDR3 bases are TGTGCCAGCAGCCGGGGGGGGTCCGTCGACACTGAAGCTTTCTTT. Residues: CASSRGGSVDTEAFF.

The chain combines TRBV2 with TRBJ1-2; a possible D gene is TRBD1 (6 bases). Germline V gene sequence: CDR1 SNHLY, CDR2 FYNNEI. Trimming cost V 0 bases and J 8 bases, with 13 bases left between them. The CDR3 is made up of 14 amino acids. The CDR3 region has the DNA TGTGCCAGCAGTGAAGCGCGGGGGCCCAGGGGCTACACCTTC. The encoded protein is CASSEARGPRGYTF.

CDR3 region: CSVGRDRGEQYF. In nucleotides, the CDR3 is TGCAGCGTTGGACGGGACAGGGGCGAGCAGTACTTC. The chain joins TRBV29-1 to TRBJ2-7; 10 bases map to TRBD1. Germline CDR1 is SQVTM and CDR2 is ANQGSEA. The CDR3 totals 12 residues. V shed 4 bases, J shed 6 bases, and the junction held 3 bases outside the gene matches.

This chain connects TRBV5-1 to TRBJ2-5; no firm D call. With 5 bases removed from V and 5 bases from J, the gap between germline ends came to 13 bases. The CDR3 totals 13 residues. Per the germline V gene, CDR1 is SGHRS and CDR2 is YFSETQ. The CDR3 bases are TGCGCCAGCAGTGCCGACCGGACGGAGACCCAGTACTTC. This translates into CASSADRTETQYF.

This chain links TRBV4-2 with TRBJ2-3; D possibly corresponds to TRBD2 (6 bases). The CDR3 is made up of 15 amino acids. V shed 3 bases and J shed 2 bases, with 12 bases lying between them. The V gene's germline CDR1 is LGHNA and CDR2 YNFKEQ. DNA for the CDR3: TGTGCCAGCAGCCATTCCCGGGGGAACACAGATACGCAGTATTTT. It is translated as CASSHSRGNTDTQYF.

This chain connects TRBV5-1 to TRBJ2-7; 7 bases agree with TRBD1. V lost 4 bases, J lost 7 bases, and 11 bases stayed unmatched. Germline V gene sequence: CDR1 SGHRS, CDR2 YFSETQ. The CDR3 is made up of 14 amino acids. The CDR3 region is CASSIGTAQQEQYF. CDR3 sequence (DNA): TGCGCCAGCAGCATAGGGACAGCCCAACAAGAGCAGTACTTC.

V is TRBV6-6 and J is TRBJ1-1; D remains unclear. The CDR3 has 9 residues. V was trimmed by 2 bases and J by 10 bases, leaving 2 bases between them. Germline CDR1 and CDR2: MNHNY and SVGAGI (reference sequence). As DNA, the CDR3 is TGTGCCAGCAGTTACGGAGCTTTCTTT. Translation: CASSYGAFF.

The chain couples TRBV12-5 to TRBJ1-2; TRBD1 matches 7 bases. V lost 2 bases and J lost 8; bases outside the gene matches: 11. The CDR3 is 15 amino acids. CDR1 and CDR2 from the germline V gene are LGHNT and FRNRAP. DNA of the CDR3: TGTGCTAGTGGTTTGACCCAGGGACAGTTGGGAGGCTACACCTTC. Translating gives CASGLTQGQLGGYTF.

The V and J genes are TRBV11-3 and TRBJ2-2; 9 nucleotides line up with TRBD2. Germline CDR1 SGHNT, CDR2 YENEEA. The CDR3 is made up of 16 amino acids. The ends lost 2 bases at V and 5 bases at J; junction bases unmatched: 6. The CDR3 spells CASSLFGSGGTGELFF. DNA for the CDR3: TGTGCCAGCAGCTTATTCGGTAGCGGGGGTACCGGGGAGCTGTTTTTT.

This chain joins TRBV2 and TRBJ2-5, with D perhaps given as TRBD1 or TRBD2 (6 bases each). Germline V gene lookup returns CDR1 SNHLY and CDR2 FYNNEI. The CDR3 has 13 amino acids. V lost 4 bases and J 4 bases, leaving 10 bases between the germline ends. DNA of the CDR3: TGTGCCAGCAGTGCCAGGGGAGGAGAGACCCAGTACTTC. Translating gives CASSARGGETQYF. The full variable domain, rest sourced from reference TRBV2 and TRBJ2-5, is EPEVTQTPSHQVTQMGQEVILRCVPISNHLYFYWYRQILGQKVEFLVSFYNNEISEKSEIFDDQFSVERPDGSNFTLKIRSTKLEDSAMYFCASSARGGETQYFGPGTRLLVL.